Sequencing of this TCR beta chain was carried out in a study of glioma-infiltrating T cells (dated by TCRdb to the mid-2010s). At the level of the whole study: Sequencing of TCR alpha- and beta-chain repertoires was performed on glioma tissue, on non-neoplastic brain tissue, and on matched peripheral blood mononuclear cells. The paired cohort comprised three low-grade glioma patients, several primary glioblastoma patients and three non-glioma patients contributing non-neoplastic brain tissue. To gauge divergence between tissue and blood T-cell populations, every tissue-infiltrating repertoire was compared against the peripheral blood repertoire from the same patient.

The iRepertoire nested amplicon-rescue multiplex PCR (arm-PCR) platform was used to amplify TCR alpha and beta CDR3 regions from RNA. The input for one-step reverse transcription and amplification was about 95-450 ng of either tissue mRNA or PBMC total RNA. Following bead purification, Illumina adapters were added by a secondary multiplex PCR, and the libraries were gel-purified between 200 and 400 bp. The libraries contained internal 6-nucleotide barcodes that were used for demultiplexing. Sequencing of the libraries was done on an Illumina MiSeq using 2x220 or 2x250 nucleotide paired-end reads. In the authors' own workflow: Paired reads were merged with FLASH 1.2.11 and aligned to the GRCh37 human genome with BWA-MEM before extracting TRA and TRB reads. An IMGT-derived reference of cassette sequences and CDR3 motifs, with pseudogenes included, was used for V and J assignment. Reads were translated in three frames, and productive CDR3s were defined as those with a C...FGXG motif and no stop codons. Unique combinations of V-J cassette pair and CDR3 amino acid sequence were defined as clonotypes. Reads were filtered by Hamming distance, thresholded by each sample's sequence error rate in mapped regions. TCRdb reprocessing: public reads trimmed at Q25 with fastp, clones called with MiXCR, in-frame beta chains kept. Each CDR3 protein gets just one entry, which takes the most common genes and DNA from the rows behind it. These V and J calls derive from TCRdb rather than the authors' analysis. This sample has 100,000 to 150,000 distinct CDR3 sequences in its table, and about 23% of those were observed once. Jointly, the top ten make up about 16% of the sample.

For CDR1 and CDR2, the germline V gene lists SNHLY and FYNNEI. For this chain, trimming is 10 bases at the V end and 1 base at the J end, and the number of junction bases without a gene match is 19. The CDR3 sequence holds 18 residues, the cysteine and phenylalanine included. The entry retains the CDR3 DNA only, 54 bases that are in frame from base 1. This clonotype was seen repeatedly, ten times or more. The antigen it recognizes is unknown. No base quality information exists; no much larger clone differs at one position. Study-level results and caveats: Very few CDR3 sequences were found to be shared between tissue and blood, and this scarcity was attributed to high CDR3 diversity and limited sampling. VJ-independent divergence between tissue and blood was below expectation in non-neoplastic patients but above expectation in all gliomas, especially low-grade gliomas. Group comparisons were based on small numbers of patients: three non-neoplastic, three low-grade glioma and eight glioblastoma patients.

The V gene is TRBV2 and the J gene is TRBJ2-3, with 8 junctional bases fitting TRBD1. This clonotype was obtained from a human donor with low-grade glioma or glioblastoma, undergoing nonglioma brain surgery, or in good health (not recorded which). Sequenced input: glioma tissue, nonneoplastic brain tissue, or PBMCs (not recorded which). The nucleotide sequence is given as TGTGCCACCGCCAGGGGGCTTTGGTCCCTCCATCGCACAGATACGCAGTATTTT. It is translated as CATARGLWSLHRTDTQYF.